The 9 T cell receptor beta chains in this list originate from one sample, sequenced in a study of shared clonotypes between healthy human individuals. TCRdb's table, derived via immunoSEQ multiplex PCR, lists solely in-frame clones and lacks some. The sample carries 2.5 million or so clones, approximately 94% recorded once. Sequencing used naive CD4+ T cells sorted from blood. The subset: CD45RA+ positively selected. These receptors came from a man between 18 and 29 years old in good health.

The V gene is TRBV5-8, the J gene TRBJ2-2; D is undetermined. The CDR3 sequence is 14 residues long. In germline, CDR1 is SGHTS, CDR2 YDEGEE. The V gene lost 2 bases and the J gene lost 1 base, with 6 bases spanning the gap. CDR3 coding DNA: TGTGCCAGCAGCTTTAGGCAGAACACCGGGGAGCTGTTTTTT. Residues: CASSFRQNTGELFF.

The J gene is TRBJ1-2, the V gene TRBV10-3; TRBD1 aligns across 9 bases. Trimming cost V 6 bases and J 4 bases; bases outside gene matches: 21. The CDR3 is 19 residues long. Germline V gene data show CDR1 as ENHRY and CDR2 as SYGVKD. The CDR3 region has the DNA TGTGCCATCAGGTTGAATCTGGACAGGGGAAATCATTCCCCCTATGGCTACACCTTC. It codes for CAIRLNLDRGNHSPYGYTF.

This clone was found once. V gene TRBV7-9 combines with J gene TRBJ2-7, with D possibly matching TRBD1 (5 bases). Germline lookup yields CDR1 SEHNR and CDR2 FQNEAQ (reference sequence). This CDR3 is built from 16 residues. V was trimmed by 5 bases and J by 2 bases, leaving 19 bases between them. CDR3 DNA: TGTGCCAGCAGCCCCCTCCCCACAGGTGCCACCTACGAGCAGTACTTC. This codes for CASSPLPTGATYEQYF.

As for this clone: This sample includes further DNA sequences coding for the same CDR3. The chain recombines TRBV9 with TRBJ2-7; 10 bases agree with TRBD2. Looked up from germline, CDR1 is SGDLS and CDR2 is YYNGEE. This CDR3 spans 15 amino acids. Unmatched junction bases numbered 3, after V lost 0 bases and J lost 3 bases. CDR3 in amino acids: CASSVGSSGSYEQYF. CDR3 in DNA: TGTGCCAGCAGCGTAGGGTCTAGCGGGAGCTACGAGCAGTACTTC. Looking up the rest from reference TRBV9 and TRBJ2-7 gives the full variable domain: DSGVTQTPKHLITATGQRVTLRCSPRSGDLSVYWYQQSLDQGLQFLIQYYNGEERAKGNILERFSAQQFPDLHSELNLSSLELGDSALYFCASSVGSSGSYEQYFGPGTRLTVT.

V gene TRBV19 combines with J gene TRBJ2-7; D not resolved. The CDR3 extends over 14 amino acids. From germline, CDR1 is LNHDA and CDR2 SQIVND (reference sequence). V lost 6 bases and J 0 bases, leaving 12 bases between the germline ends. The CDR3 spells CASSPGGVSYEQYF. The CDR3 nucleotides read TGTGCCAGTAGCCCCGGTGGGGTCTCCTACGAGCAGTACTTC.

The chain carries TRBV9 and TRBJ1-2, with D unresolved. The CDR3 contains 14 residues. Trimming took 0 bases from V and 3 from J, leaving 9 bases between them. The germline CDR1 and CDR2 sequences are SGDLS and YYNGEE. Here the CDR3 reads CASSVDLEDYGYTF. The CDR3, as DNA: TGTGCCAGCAGCGTAGATTTGGAGGACTATGGCTACACCTTC. The full variable domain, with the rest looked up from reference TRBV9 and TRBJ1-2, is DSGVTQTPKHLITATGQRVTLRCSPRSGDLSVYWYQQSLDQGLQFLIQYYNGEERAKGNILERFSAQQFPDLHSELNLSSLELGDSALYFCASSVDLEDYGYTFGSGTRLTVV.

J is TRBJ2-1 and V is TRBV5-1; 12 bases map to TRBD2. Trimming removed 0 bases from V and 3 bases from J; junction bases left unmatched: 4. CDR3 length: 17 amino acids. Per the germline V gene, CDR1 is SGHRS and CDR2 is YFSETQ. The CDR3 sequence: CASSLDPSGGVYNEQFF. CDR3 bases: TGCGCCAGCAGCTTGGACCCTAGCGGGGGGGTCTACAATGAGCAGTTCTTC.

This rearrangement joins TRBV5-6 to TRBJ2-7; D is possibly TRBD2 (6 bases). Trimming shortened V by 4 bases and J by 5 bases, and 13 bases separated the two germline ends. Germline V lookup: CDR1 SGHDT, CDR2 YYEEEE. The CDR3 has 13 amino acids. The CDR3 loop reads CASSPRPGDEQYF. The CDR3 region has the DNA TGTGCCAGCAGCCCGCGCCCGGGAGACGAGCAGTACTTC.

The V gene is TRBV7-2, the J gene TRBJ2-7; 8 nucleotides align to TRBD2. Germline trimming cut 0 bases from V and 0 bases from J; bases unmatched to any gene: 7. Germline loops: CDR1 SGHTA, CDR2 FQGNSA. The CDR3 contains 17 residues. The CDR3 DNA reads as TGTGCCAGCAGCTTAGCCCAGCTAGCGGGCCCCTCCTACGAGCAGTACTTC. Its protein is CASSLAQLAGPSYEQYF.